This passage covers 17 T cell receptor beta chains from one sample sequenced in a study of blood T cell repertoires in COVID-19. Libraries were prepared by immunoSEQ multiplex PCR; TCRdb keeps only in-frame clonotypes and omits some of them. The sample carries tens of thousands of clones, 60% to 85% recorded once. Sequencing was done on a sample of peripheral blood. The receptors stem from a man between 65 and 85 years old with acute or convalescent COVID-19.

The rearrangement links TRBV27 to TRBJ2-5, with TRBD1 as a possible D gene (5 bases). Germline V gene lookup returns CDR1 MNHEY and CDR2 SMNVEV (reference sequence). This CDR3 is 12 amino acids long. Trimming shortened V by 6 bases and J by 4 bases, and 9 bases separated the two germline ends. CDR3 in amino acids: CASSQRGETQYF. The CDR3 nucleotides read TGTGCCAGCAGCCAAAGGGGAGAGACCCAGTACTTC.

V usage is TRBV7-9 and J usage is TRBJ2-1; 11 nucleotides line up with TRBD2. The V segment lost 5 bases and the J segment 11 bases; nucleotides outside the gene matches: 14. CDR3 length: 16 amino acids. CDR1 SEHNR and CDR2 FQNEAQ come from the germline V gene (reference sequence). CDR3 sequence reads: CASSPNLAGGLIQQFF. DNA for the CDR3: TGTGCCAGCAGCCCAAATTTAGCGGGAGGGCTTATCCAGCAGTTCTTC.

This clone was counted only a few times. The chain links TRBV7-3 to TRBJ2-3; a weak D match, TRBD2 (6 bases). Deletions cut 5 bases from V and 4 bases from J, with 22 bases between. The CDR3 is 17 amino acids. The germline CDR1 and CDR2 sequences are SGHTA and FQGTGA. The DNA for the CDR3 is TGTGCCAGCAGCCCCCGGGGAGGTGGGAAGCTTTCAGATACGCAGTATTTT. It specifies CASSPRGGGKLSDTQYF.

The chain is built from TRBV15 and TRBJ1-5, with a possible D match to TRBD1 (6 bases). Germline V gives CDR1 LNHNV, CDR2 YYDKDF (reference sequence). Between the trimmed V and J ends, which lost 0 bases and 0 bases, there was a span of 15 bases. The CDR3 extends over 18 amino acids. In DNA form, the CDR3 reads TGTGCCACCAGCAGAGATCGGCGGACAGCGTATAGCAATCAGCCCCAGCATTTT. This sequence encodes CATSRDRRTAYSNQPQHF.

This clone was recorded once. V gene TRBV5-1 combines with J gene TRBJ1-4; 8 bases line up with TRBD1. Germline V gives CDR1 SGHRS, CDR2 YFSETQ. This CDR3 has 15 residues. The V gene end was trimmed by 6 bases and the J gene end by 4 bases; junction bases not matched to a gene: 8. CDR3 in amino acids: CASTRQGSDNEKLFF. CDR3 nucleotide sequence: TGCGCCAGCACCCGACAGGGGTCGGATAATGAAAAACTGTTTTTT.

The chain uses TRBV28 and TRBJ1-1; D is ambiguous. V lost 8 bases and J lost 5, with 18 bases in between. This CDR3 is built from 14 residues. CDR1 and CDR2 from the germline V gene are MDHEN and SYDVKM. The CDR3 reads CASSQTALRTEAFF. In DNA form, the CDR3 reads TGTGCCAGCTCCCAGACGGCACTCAGGACTGAAGCTTTCTTT.

To note about this clone: This may arise from a read error, as a much more abundant clone is one base away. Other DNA sequences in this specimen translate into the identical CDR3. The chain is built from TRBV24-1 and TRBJ2-7, with 10 bases lining up with TRBD2. The CDR3 loop spans 14 amino acids. The germline V gene encodes CDR1 KGHDR and CDR2 SFDVKD. J gave up 6 bases and V 5 bases, and 6 bases lay outside the gene matches. The CDR3 here is CATSGAGGPSEQYF. CDR3 DNA: TGTGCCACCAGTGGAGCGGGAGGGCCTTCCGAGCAGTACTTC.

J is TRBJ1-2 and V is TRBV28; the D is unclear. The germline V and J ends were trimmed by 7 bases and 5 bases, with 11 bases remaining between them. In germline, CDR1 is MDHEN, CDR2 SYDVKM. The CDR3 is 12 residues long. This chain's CDR3 is CASNKLAYGYTF. The DNA of the CDR3 is TGTGCCAGCAATAAGCTAGCATATGGCTACACCTTC.

This sequence joins TRBV18 and TRBJ1-5, with 7 bases aligning to TRBD1. Germline V gives CDR1 KGHSH, CDR2 LQKENI. The CDR3 contains 13 residues. The trim removed 4 bases at V and 5 bases at J, leaving 2 bases unmatched. This CDR3 is CASSQGAYQPQHF. The CDR3 nucleotides are TGTGCCAGCTCACAGGGGGCCTATCAGCCCCAGCATTTT.

The rearrangement links TRBV29-1 to TRBJ2-4; the match to TRBD1 covers 8 bases. V dropped 5 bases and J dropped 7; count of bases not matched to a gene: 7. Germline V gene data show CDR1 as SQVTM and CDR2 as ANQGSEA. The CDR3 has 13 amino acids. CDR3 sequence reads: CSVRGQGFNIQYF. CDR3 DNA: TGCAGCGTTAGAGGACAGGGATTTAACATTCAGTACTTC.

The chain recombines TRBV20-1 with TRBJ1-1, with a possible D match to TRBD1 (6 bases). Germline CDR1 and CDR2: DFQATT and SNEGSKA (reference sequence). V dropped 4 bases and J dropped 6 bases, with 9 bases sitting between them. There are 11 residues in the CDR3. CDR3 loop: CSATGQSEAFF. DNA of the CDR3: TGCAGTGCTACAGGACAGTCTGAAGCTTTCTTT.

V usage is TRBV28 and J usage is TRBJ2-3; 7 positions agree with TRBD2. V trimming: 1 base; J trimming: 1 base; junction bases outside the gene matches: 5. Per the germline V gene, CDR1 is MDHEN and CDR2 is SYDVKM. The CDR3 sequence is 16 residues long. Written as DNA, the CDR3 is TGTGCCAGCAGTTTATTCGGGGGGATCCGCACAGATACGCAGTATTTT. Translated, it gives CASSLFGGIRTDTQYF.

This chain connects TRBV5-1 to TRBJ2-1; TRBD2 aligns across 11 bases. CDR3 length: 17 residues. V trimming: 2 bases; J trimming: 4 bases; junction bases outside the gene matches: 8. CDR1 is SGHRS, CDR2 YFSETQ, per germline. Here the CDR3 reads CASSFTSWTSGYNEQFF. CDR3 nucleotide sequence: TGCGCCAGCAGCTTTACCTCCTGGACTAGCGGGTACAATGAGCAGTTCTTC.

The chain recombines TRBV19 with TRBJ2-3, with 7 bases lining up with TRBD1. With V trimmed by 10 bases and J by 5 bases, 15 bases remained unmatched. Germline CDR1 and CDR2: LNHDA and SQIVND (reference sequence). CDR3 size: 15 residues. The CDR3 DNA reads as TGTGCCACTTCCAAGACAGGGATGAGGCAAGATACGCAGTATTTT. Protein sequence: CATSKTGMRQDTQYF.

The chain has TRBV2 and TRBJ1-2; 12 bases agree with TRBD1. The CDR3 is 16 amino acids. V was pared by 6 bases and J by 8 bases, with 13 bases of the junction left unmatched. Germline V gene lookup returns CDR1 SNHLY and CDR2 FYNNEI. This CDR3 reads CASSAGTGGPFGGYTF. The CDR3 DNA sequence: TGTGCCAGCAGCGCCGGGACAGGGGGCCCTTTCGGAGGCTACACCTTC.

The chain employs TRBV11-2 and TRBJ2-7; TRBD2 matches 9 bases. Trimming removed 4 bases from V and 7 bases from J; junction bases left unmatched: 2. CDR1 SGHAT and CDR2 FQNNGV come from the germline V gene. The CDR3 runs 12 residues. CDR3 bases: TGTGCCAGCAGCTCCCTAGCGGGGGAGCAGTACTTC. Its translation is CASSSLAGEQYF.

The chain has TRBV19 and TRBJ1-5, with D possibly being TRBD1 (5 bases). V dropped 2 bases and J dropped 4 bases, with 9 bases sitting between them. Germline lookup yields CDR1 LNHDA and CDR2 SQIVND (reference sequence). The CDR3 length is 14 residues. The CDR3 here is CASSIQAGNQPQHF. Written as DNA, the CDR3 is TGTGCCAGTAGTATACAGGCAGGGAATCAGCCCCAGCATTTT.